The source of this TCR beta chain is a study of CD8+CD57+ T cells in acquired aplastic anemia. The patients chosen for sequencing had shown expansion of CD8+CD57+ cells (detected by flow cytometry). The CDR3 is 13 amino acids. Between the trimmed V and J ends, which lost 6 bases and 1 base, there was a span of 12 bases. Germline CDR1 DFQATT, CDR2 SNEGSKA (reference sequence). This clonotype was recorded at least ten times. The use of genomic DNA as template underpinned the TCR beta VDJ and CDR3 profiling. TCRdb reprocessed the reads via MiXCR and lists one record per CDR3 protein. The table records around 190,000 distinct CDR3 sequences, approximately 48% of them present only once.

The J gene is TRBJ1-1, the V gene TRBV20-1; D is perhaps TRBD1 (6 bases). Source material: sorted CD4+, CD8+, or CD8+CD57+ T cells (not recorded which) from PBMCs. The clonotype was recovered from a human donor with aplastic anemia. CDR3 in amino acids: CSARGGGNTEAFF. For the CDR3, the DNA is TGCAGTGCGCGAGGGGGGGGGAACACTGAAGCTTTCTTT.